This T cell receptor (beta chain) was documented in a study of graft-versus-host responses after intestinal transplantation (dated by TCRdb to about 2021). For the study in its entirety: The transplants that recipients received were multivisceral, liver-intestinal, or isolated intestinal. Alloreactive clones were identified by sequencing pre-transplant mixed lymphocyte reaction products and comparing these products with unstimulated pre-transplant donor and recipient T cells. After intestinal transplantation, graft-versus-host and host-versus-graft alloreactive T cell clones in the graft, circulation and bone marrow were tracked using bulk TCR-beta CDR3 sequencing. Donor T cell macrochimerism was defined as a peak of at least 4% donor T cells among recipient peripheral blood mononuclear cells. The cohort enrolled about two dozen intestinal transplant recipients, one of whom was a retransplant, and a few patients without pretransplant specimens were excluded. Anti-thymocyte globulin induction was given to all recipients, followed by maintenance tacrolimus and steroids for roughly 3 years. Rather than being sequenced by the commercial service, samples from a few later patients were sequenced in-house on an Illumina MiSeq and processed with MiXCR. What the study reported, not specific to this receptor: The conclusions were limited by the relatively low number and heterogeneity of the intestinal transplant patients. Early after transplant, peak levels of circulating GvH clones were found to be associated with declines in HvG clones. In the allografts of patients with donor T cell macrochimerism, GvH to HvG T cell clonal ratios were high. GvH clones were detected in recipient bone marrow, and some appeared earlier in ileal mucosa or blood, consistent with an intestinal mucosal origin.

In light of the paper, this sample's time point label describes: cells obtained before transplantation from donor or recipient. CD3+CD4+ and CD3+CD8+ populations were FACS-sorted from unstimulated pre-transplant donor and recipient cells taken from spleen or lymph nodes. As encoded in the germline V gene, CDR1 is SGHVS while CDR2 is FQNEAQ. From V the trimming removes 5 bases and from J it removes 4 bases, while the gene matches leave 4 bases of the junction unaccounted for. Its CDR3 holds 14 amino acids, cysteine through phenylalanine. The only DNA kept is the CDR3, 42 bases in frame from the first base. This clone occurred a few times. Its antigen has not been determined. There are no base qualities to consult, and no much larger clone falls within one base. The method was the immunoSEQ multiplex PCR assay. For most patients, genomic DNA was isolated with the Qiagen DNeasy Blood and Tissue Kit and shipped frozen to Adaptive Biotechnologies for TCR sequencing. For most patients, genomic DNA was subjected to high-throughput TCR-beta CDR3 sequencing by Adaptive Biotechnologies. The authors processed their data as follows. TCR sequencing data for over 15 patients were retrieved from Adaptive's ImmunoSEQ software; a few other patients were processed with MiXCR and VDJtools. To correct CD4 versus CD8 sorting errors, any sequence found in both subsets at a frequency ratio below 5:1 was removed. Because the origin of CDR3 nucleotide sequences shared between donor and recipient could not be assigned, those sequences were removed. Alloreactive clones required at least 2-fold expansion over unstimulated cells and minimum CFSE-low frequency of 0.002% (template counts) or 0.001% (read counts). Clones detected in sequenced pre-transplant spleen, lymph node, or MLR CFSE-low populations of the donor or recipient were defined as mappable. Cumulative frequency of alloreactive clones was calculated as a percentage of all sequences weighted by copy number. TCRdb took over this immuneACCESS table, retaining in-frame rearrangements with V and J assigned. Such tables are incomplete; in checked studies, under half of the missing clones stem from an unresolved V gene, and the remainder is unexplained. The V and J calls and clone size are taken from that table; D and trimming were inferred from the DNA. For this sample there are approximately 50,000 clones; approximately 88% appear just once. Of the sample, 0.45% to 0.55% is held by the ten largest clones.

The sequence links TRBV7-8 to TRBJ2-4, and TRBD1 matches 8 of the central bases. The sequence was collected from a human donor who was the organ donor for an intestinal transplant. The specimen was unstimulated CD4+ T cells sorted from spleen or lymph node cells, collected before transplant. CDR3 protein: CASSPGQAKNIQYF. The DNA sequence is given as TGTGCCAGCAGCCCGGGACAGGCTAAAAACATTCAGTACTTC.